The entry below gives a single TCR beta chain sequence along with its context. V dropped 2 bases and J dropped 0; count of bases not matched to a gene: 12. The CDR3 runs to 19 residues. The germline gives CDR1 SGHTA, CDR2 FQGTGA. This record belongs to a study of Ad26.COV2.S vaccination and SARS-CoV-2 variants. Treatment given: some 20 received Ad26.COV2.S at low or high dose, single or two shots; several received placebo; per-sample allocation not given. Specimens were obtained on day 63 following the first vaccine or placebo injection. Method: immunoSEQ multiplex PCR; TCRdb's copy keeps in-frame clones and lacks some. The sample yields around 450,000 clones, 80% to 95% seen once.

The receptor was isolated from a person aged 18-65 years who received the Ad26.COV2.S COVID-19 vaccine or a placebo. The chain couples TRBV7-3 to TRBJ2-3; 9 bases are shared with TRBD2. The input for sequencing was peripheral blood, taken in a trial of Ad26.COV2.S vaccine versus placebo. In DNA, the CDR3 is TGTGCCAGCAGCTTAGTAGGTGGTAGCGGGAGAGGGAGCACAGATACGCAGTATTTT. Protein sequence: CASSLVGGSGRGSTDTQYF. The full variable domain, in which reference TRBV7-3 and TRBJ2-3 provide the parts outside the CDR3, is GAGVSQTPSNKVTEKGKYVELRCDPISGHTALYWYRQSLGQGPEFLIYFQGTGAADDSGLPNDRFFAVRPEGSVSTLKIQRTERGDSAVYLCASSLVGGSGRGSTDTQYFGPGTRLTVL.